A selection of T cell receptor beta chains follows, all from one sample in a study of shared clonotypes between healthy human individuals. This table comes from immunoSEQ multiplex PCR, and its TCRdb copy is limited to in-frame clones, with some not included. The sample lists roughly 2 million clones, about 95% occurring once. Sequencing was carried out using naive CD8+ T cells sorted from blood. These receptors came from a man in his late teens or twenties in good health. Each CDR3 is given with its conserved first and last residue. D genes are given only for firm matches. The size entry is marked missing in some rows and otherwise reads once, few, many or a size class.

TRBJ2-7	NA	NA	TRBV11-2	TGTGCCAGCAGCTCGAACTCAGGGGCCGTCCACGAGCAGTACTTC	CASSSNSGAVHEQYF
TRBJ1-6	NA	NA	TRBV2	TGTGCCATAACGGAGAGAATCAATTCACCCCTCCACTTT	CAITERINSPLHF
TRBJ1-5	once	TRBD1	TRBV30	TGTGCCTGGAGCACAGGGGTGGGCAATCAGCCCCAGCATTTT	CAWSTGVGNQPQHF
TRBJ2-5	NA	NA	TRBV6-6	TGTGCCAGCAGTCCAACTAGTCGAGAGACCCAGTACTTC	CASSPTSRETQYF
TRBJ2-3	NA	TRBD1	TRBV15	TGTGCCACCAGCGGGTGGACAGGGGGCACAGATACGCAGTATTTT	CATSGWTGGTDTQYF
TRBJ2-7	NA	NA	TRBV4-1	TGCGCCAGCAGCTTCCGGGACTCGTGGACCTACGAGCAGTACTTC	CASSFRDSWTYEQYF
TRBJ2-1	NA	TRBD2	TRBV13	TGTGCCAGCAGCTTAGTAGCTAGCGGGGGGACAGACAATGAGCAGTTCTTC	CASSLVASGGTDNEQFF
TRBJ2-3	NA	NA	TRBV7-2	TGTGCCAGCAGCTTCGTACGGAGCACAGATACGCAGTATTTT	CASSFVRSTDTQYF
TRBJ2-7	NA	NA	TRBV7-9	TGTGCCAGCAGTTATACGGAGTTCGGGGAGCAGTACTTC	CASSYTEFGEQYF
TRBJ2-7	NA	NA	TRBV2	TGTGCCAGCATATTTGATCCGGGGGCGGAATCCTACGAGCAGTACTTC	CASIFDPGAESYEQYF
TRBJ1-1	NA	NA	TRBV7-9	TGTGCCAGCAGCTTAGGGCAGGGTCAATACTCTGAAGCTTTCTTT	CASSLGQGQYSEAFF
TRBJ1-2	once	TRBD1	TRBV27	TGTGCCAGCAGAGACAGGGGAGGCCTCTATGGCTACACCTTC	CASRDRGGLYGYTF
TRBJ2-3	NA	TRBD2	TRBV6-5	TGTGCCAGCAGAGGTCGAAAGCGGGGGGTAGATACGCAGTATTTT	CASRGRKRGVDTQYF
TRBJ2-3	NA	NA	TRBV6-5	TGTGCCAGCAGTTACGGTGGGGGTGTCGCAGATACGCAGTATTTT	CASSYGGGVADTQYF
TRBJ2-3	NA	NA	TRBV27	TGTGCCAGCAGTCCGACAGGGAACGGGGGTGATACGCAGTATTTT	CASSPTGNGGDTQYF
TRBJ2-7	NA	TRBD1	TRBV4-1	TGCGCCAGCAGCCATCTCCATCTGACAGGGACGGACTACGAGCAGTACTTC	CASSHLHLTGTDYEQYF
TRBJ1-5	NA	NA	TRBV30	TGTGCCTGGAGTACCGGAGGGGTAGGTCAGCCCCAGCATTTT	CAWSTGGVGQPQHF
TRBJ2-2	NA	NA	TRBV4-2	TGTGCCAGCAGCCAAGGAGCCTCCTTCTCGGTCGACACCGGGGAGCTGTTTTTT	CASSQGASFSVDTGELFF
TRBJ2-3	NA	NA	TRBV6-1	TGTGCCAGCAGAAAAGGTTACCGCACAGATACGCAGTATTTT	CASRKGYRTDTQYF
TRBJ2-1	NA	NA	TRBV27	TGTGCCAGCAGTTTATCTTTGGACATACGGGATTTGAGCTCCTACAATGAGCAGTTCTTC	CASSLSLDIRDLSSYNEQFF
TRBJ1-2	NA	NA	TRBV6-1	TGTGCCAGCAGTGAATGGGGGGAGACCCTTTCCCGTAACTATGGCTACACCTTC	CASSEWGETLSRNYGYTF
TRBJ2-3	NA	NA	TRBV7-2	TGTGCCAGCAGCTTAGATTGGGCAGATACGCAGTATTTT	CASSLDWADTQYF
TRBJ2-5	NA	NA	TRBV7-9	TGTGCCAGCAGCGCAACCGGCCAGTACCAAGAGACCCAGTACTTC	CASSATGQYQETQYF
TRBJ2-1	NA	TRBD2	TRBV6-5	TGTGCCAGCAGTCGGGGGGGAAGCTCCTACAATGAGCAGTTCTTC	CASSRGGSSYNEQFF
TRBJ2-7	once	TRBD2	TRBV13	TGTGCCAGCAGCTCATCTAGCGGGGGGGCCTACGAGCAGTACTTC	CASSSSSGGAYEQYF
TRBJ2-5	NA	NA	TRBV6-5	TGTGCCAGCAGTTACTCGGAGGGAGAAGAGACCCAGTACTTC	CASSYSEGEETQYF
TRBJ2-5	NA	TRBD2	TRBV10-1	TGCGCCAGCAGTGAAGGACTAGCGGGGACCCAAGAGACCCAGTACTTC	CASSEGLAGTQETQYF
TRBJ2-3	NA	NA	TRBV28	TGTGCCAGCACGACTGCCGAGCTTTTGGGGACAGATACGCAGTATTTT	CASTTAELLGTDTQYF
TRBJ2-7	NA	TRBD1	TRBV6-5	TGTGCCACCCTGGGGACAGCCTACGAGCAGTACTTC	CATLGTAYEQYF
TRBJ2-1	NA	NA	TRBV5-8	TGTGCCAGCAGCTTTGGTACAGCAAGCAATGAGCAGTTCTTC	CASSFGTASNEQFF
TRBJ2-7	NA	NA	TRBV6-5	TGTGCCAGCAGTTACTCGATGGGCAACGAGCAGTACTTC	CASSYSMGNEQYF
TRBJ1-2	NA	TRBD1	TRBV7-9	TGTGCCAGCAGCTTAGGACAGGGGAACTATGGCTACACCTTC	CASSLGQGNYGYTF
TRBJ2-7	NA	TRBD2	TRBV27	TGTGCCAGCAGTTCGGTCATAGCGGGAGTCCCCTACGAGCAGTACTTC	CASSSVIAGVPYEQYF
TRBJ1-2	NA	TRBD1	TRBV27	TGTGCCAGCAGTTTTGGGACAGGGGTTGGCTACACCTTC	CASSFGTGVGYTF
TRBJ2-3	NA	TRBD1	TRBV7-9	TGTGCCAGCAGCCCCACCCCAGGACAGGGACCAGATACGCAGTATTTT	CASSPTPGQGPDTQYF
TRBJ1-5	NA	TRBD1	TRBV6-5	TGTGCCAGCAGTTACGACAGGGAGGTGGGTCAGCCCCAGCATTTT	CASSYDREVGQPQHF
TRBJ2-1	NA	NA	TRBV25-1	TGTGCCAGCAGTGAAGGCCCAACGATTGAGCAGTTCTTC	CASSEGPTIEQFF
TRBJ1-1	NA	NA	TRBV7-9	TGTGCCAGCAGCCGATCCACTGAAGCTTTCTTT	CASSRSTEAFF
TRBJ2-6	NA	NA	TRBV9	TGTGCCAGCTCCCCCGGCGCTGGGGCCAACGTCCTGACTTTC	CASSPGAGANVLTF
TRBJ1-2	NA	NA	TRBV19	TGTGCCAGTAGATCCAGCGTTAACTATGGCTACACCTTC	CASRSSVNYGYTF
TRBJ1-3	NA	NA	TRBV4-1	TGCGCCAGCAGCTGGGACCCCCGGGCAGACACCATATATTTT	CASSWDPRADTIYF
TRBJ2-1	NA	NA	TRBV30	TGTGCCTGGGGGCCATATGAGCAGTTCTTC	CAWGPYEQFF
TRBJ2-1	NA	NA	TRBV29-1	TGCAGCGTCGTCACCTCCTTTCCGGGAGATGTGTTCTTC	CSVVTSFPGDVFF
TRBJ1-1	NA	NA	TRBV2	TGTGCCAGCACACAGGAGAACACTGAAGCTTTCTTT	CASTQENTEAFF
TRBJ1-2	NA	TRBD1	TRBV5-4	TGTGCCAGCAGCTCGATCTCCTCAGGGGGCTATGGCTACACCTTC	CASSSISSGGYGYTF
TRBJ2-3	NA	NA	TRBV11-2	TGTGCCAGCAGCTCGACCGGACTACGCACAGATACGCAGTATTTT	CASSSTGLRTDTQYF
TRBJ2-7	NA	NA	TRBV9	TGTGCCAGCAGCGGTGGTGGGTCCGAGCAGTACTTC	CASSGGGSEQYF
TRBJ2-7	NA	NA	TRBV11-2	TGTGCCAGCAGCTTAGAAGGGAGCTCCTACGAGCAGTACTTC	CASSLEGSSYEQYF
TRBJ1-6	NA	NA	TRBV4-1	TGCGCCAGCAGCCAAGGCATGGAGGACCCTAAATTTTCACCCCTCCACTTT	CASSQGMEDPKFSPLHF